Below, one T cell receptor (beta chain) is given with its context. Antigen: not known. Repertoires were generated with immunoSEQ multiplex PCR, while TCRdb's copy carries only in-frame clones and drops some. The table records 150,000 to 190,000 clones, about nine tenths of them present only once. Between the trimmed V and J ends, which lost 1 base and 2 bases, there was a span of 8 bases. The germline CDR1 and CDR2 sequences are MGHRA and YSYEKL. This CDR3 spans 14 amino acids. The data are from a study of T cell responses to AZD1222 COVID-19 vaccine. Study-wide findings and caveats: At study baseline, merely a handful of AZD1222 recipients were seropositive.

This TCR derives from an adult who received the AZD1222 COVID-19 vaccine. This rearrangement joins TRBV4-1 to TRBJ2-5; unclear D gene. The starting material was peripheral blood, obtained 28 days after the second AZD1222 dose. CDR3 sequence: CASSQGVGQETQYF. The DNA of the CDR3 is TGCGCCAGCAGCCAAGGGGTGGGGCAAGAGACCCAGTACTTC.